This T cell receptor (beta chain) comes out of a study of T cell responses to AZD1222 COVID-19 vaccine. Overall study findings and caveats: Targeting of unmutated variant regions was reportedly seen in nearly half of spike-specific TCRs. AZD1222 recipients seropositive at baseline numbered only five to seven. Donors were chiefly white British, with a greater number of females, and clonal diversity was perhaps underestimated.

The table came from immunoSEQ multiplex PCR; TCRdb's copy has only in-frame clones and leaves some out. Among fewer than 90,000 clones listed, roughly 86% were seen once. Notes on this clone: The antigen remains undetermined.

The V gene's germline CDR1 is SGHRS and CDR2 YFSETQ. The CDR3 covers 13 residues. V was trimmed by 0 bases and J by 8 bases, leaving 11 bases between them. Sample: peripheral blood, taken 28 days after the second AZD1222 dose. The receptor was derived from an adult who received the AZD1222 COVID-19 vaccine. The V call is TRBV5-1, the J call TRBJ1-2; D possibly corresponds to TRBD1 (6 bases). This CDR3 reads CASSLAGQSGYTF. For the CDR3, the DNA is TGCGCCAGCAGCTTGGCGGGACAATCCGGCTACACCTTC.